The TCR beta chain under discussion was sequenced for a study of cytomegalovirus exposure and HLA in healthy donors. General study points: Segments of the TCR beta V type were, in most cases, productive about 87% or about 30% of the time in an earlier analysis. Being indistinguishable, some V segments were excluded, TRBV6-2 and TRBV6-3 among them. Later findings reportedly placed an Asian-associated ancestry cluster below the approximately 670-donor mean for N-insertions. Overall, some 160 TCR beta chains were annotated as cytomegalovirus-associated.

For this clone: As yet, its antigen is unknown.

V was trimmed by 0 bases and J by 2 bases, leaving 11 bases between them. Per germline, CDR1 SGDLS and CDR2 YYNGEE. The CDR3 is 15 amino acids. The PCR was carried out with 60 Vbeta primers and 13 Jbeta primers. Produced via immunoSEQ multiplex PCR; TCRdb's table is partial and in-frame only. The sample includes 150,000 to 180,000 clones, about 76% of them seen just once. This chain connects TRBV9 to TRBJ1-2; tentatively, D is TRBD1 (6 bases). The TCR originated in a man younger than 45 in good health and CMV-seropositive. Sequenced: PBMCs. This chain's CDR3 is CASSVVSQGNYGYTF. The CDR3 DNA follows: TGTGCCAGCAGCGTAGTGTCACAGGGAAACTATGGCTACACCTTC.